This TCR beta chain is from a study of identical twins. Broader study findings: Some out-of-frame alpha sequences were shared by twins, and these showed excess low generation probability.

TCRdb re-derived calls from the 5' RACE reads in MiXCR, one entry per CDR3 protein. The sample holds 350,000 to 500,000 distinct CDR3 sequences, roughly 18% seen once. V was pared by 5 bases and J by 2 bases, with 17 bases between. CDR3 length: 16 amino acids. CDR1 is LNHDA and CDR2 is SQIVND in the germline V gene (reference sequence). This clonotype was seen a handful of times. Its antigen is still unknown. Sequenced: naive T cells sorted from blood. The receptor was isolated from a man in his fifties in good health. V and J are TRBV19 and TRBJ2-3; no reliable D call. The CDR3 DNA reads TGTGCCAGTAGTGACCAAAACCCAACGCCCACAGATACGCAGTATTTT. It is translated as CASSDQNPTPTDTQYF.